This T cell receptor (beta chain) is from a study of shared clonotypes between healthy human individuals (dated by TCRdb to about 2020). About the full investigation: Three men and a couple of women, aged 18 to 49 years, made up the cohort. For each donor, three plates each were used for CD4 naive and CD4 memory, two plates were used for CD8 naive, and one plate was used for CD8 memory. To estimate repertoire size and how much clonotype sharing occurs between individuals, the study deeply sequenced the blood TCR repertoires of roughly 5 healthy adults. To increase sequencing depth and limit assay-specific biases, TCR repertoire library preparation and sequencing were carried out by different laboratories using diverse techniques. Each donor's leukapheresis produced roughly between roughly 0.94 and 9.5 billion PBMCs.

Results the study describes overall, beyond this receptor: Sampling was restricted to blood, and TCR repertoires in tissues likely differ from the TCR repertoires found in blood. Larger estimated clonotype richness was generally found for naive subsets than for memory subsets. Based on pairwise subsampling, the degree of clonotype sharing among donors was expected to be affected by sequencing depth. Sharing across several donors was observed for roughly 5% of naive CD4, about 4% of naive CD8, 2% to 2.5% of memory CD4, and over 0.3% of memory CD8 clonotypes. The small number of donors limited the genetic and exposure-history diversity represented. Incomplete sequencing was indicated by rarefaction of sorted-subset datasets, despite the large sequencing depth. Compared with non-shared clonotypes, clonotypes shared by all four sorted-subset donors had higher generation probabilities.

Healthy HIV-negative adults with no recently reported acute infections or vaccinations were included as donors. Only Caucasian adults living in Nashville, Tennessee, USA were represented among the donors. CD4+ T cells were enriched by magnetic negative selection, after which naive cells were positively selected on CD45RA and the negative fraction was taken as the memory subset. After blood collection by leukapheresis, PBMCs were isolated using Ficoll-Histopaque density gradient centrifugation and then cryopreserved in the vapor phase of liquid nitrogen. Purity and quantity of every magnetically sorted T cell population were checked by analytical flow cytometry. Genomic DNA was isolated from every sorted fraction and measured by UV absorbance on a Nanodrop 2000c. For this clone: The specificity of this receptor is unknown. Per-base quality was not reported, and no clone a single base away is much larger than it.

Using the deep immunoSEQ assay, multiplex PCR amplified TCR CDR3 regions from genomic DNA. For each cell subset, the extracted genomic DNA was distributed evenly across all wells of several immunoSEQ 96-well plates, and each plate served as one replicate. For sorted subsets, about 210 ng of genomic DNA, equivalent to around 31,000 T cell genomes, went into each replicate PCR. Purified libraries were quantified with a Qubit 3.0 fluorometer, sized on a Bioanalyzer 2100, and re-quantified with the KAPA Library Quantification kit. Each immunoSEQ 96-well plate was sequenced on its own single-read 150-cycle Illumina NextSeq 550 flow cell. As for the original processing: Because the immunoSEQ output included only junctional sequences and no quality scores, the filtering could not be the same as the filtering used for full-length reads. To assign V/J genes and CDR3, sequences were annotated using PyIR, a Python wrapper for IgBLAST v1.9, with IMGT germline references. Reads were removed for weak V/J assignments (E-value above 1e-6), missing CDR3, stop codons, out-of-frame junctions, or ambiguous translated residues. A V3J clonotype was defined by an identical inferred V gene, J gene, and CDR3 amino acid sequence. The percentage overlap between two repertoires was calculated by dividing the number of shared unique clonotypes by the size of the smaller repertoire. RTK rarefaction, the Chao1 estimator, and Recon v2.1 estimates of unobserved clonotypes were used to assess repertoire richness. Generation probabilities were computed with OLGA for all TCRbeta clonotypes obtained by the gDNA method from four donors. TCRdb carries this immuneACCESS record with in-frame sequences only. Its versions omit some clonotypes, under half of them owing to an unresolved V gene in the studies checked, with the rest unexplained. V and J calls and clone size are as listed in that table; D and trimming were resolved from the DNA. This sample is represented by over a million clones; about 80% of them were singletons. Of the sample, roughly 0.62% falls within the top ten clones.

V is reduced by 8 bases and J by 4 bases, leaving a spacing of 12 bases between them. Spanning cysteine to phenylalanine, the CDR3 consists of 13 amino acids. Of all the DNA, just the CDR3 is kept, 39 bases in frame from base 1. Per the germline V gene, SGHTA is the CDR1 and FQGNSA is the CDR2. The sample taken for sequencing was memory CD4+ T cells from PBMCs. In the paper's terms, the cell subset or site label means: CD45RA-negative fraction. The V and J segments used are TRBV7-2 and TRBJ2-4; possibly the D gene is TRBD2, per 5 matching bases. This clonotype was sampled from a man aged 18 to 30 in good health. Some clones in this sample may be carry-over from other donors' samples. The nucleotides read TGTGCCAGCTCGAGGCCGGGGAAAAACATTCAGTACTTC. This codes for CASSRPGKNIQYF.